Shown below are 6 T cell receptor beta chains from a single sample sequenced in a study of T-cell reconstitution after alpha-beta-depleted transplantation in children. Unique molecular identifiers were used to barcode this TCRbeta library. TCRdb re-analysed the PCR reads in MiXCR, keeping a single row per CDR3 protein. The sample has hundreds of thousands of distinct CDR3 sequences; about an eighth are singletons. Source: PBMCs, mostly from graft donor cells, taken 360 days after TCRalphabeta/CD19-depleted stem cell transplant. The receptors were gathered from a male patient between 10 and 17 years old who had a stem cell transplant for acute myeloid leukemia, so the T cells may come from the graft donor.

This clonotype was found many times. This chain connects TRBV5-1 to TRBJ2-2; tentatively, D is TRBD1 (5 bases). Germline V gene lookup returns CDR1 SGHRS and CDR2 YFSETQ. V lost 3 bases and J 3 bases, leaving 9 bases between the germline ends. The CDR3 extends over 14 amino acids. The CDR3 DNA sequence: TGCGCCAGCAGCTCTTCAGGGTACACCGGGGAGCTGTTTTTT. Amino acids: CASSSSGYTGELFF. The variable domain in full, completed from reference TRBV5-1 and TRBJ2-2, reads KAGVTQTPRYLIKTRGQQVTLSCSPISGHRSVSWYQQTPGQGLQFLFEYFSETQRNKGNFPGRFSGRQFSNSRSEMNVSTLELGDSALYLCASSSSGYTGELFFGEGSRLTVL.

The chain links TRBV20-1 to TRBJ2-7, with 8 bases aligning to TRBD2. The junction had 12 bases not matched to a gene; V was cut back by 7 bases and J by 4 bases. This CDR3 has 14 residues. CDR1 DFQATT and CDR2 SNEGSKA come from the germline V gene (reference sequence). The CDR3 DNA is TGCAGTGTCCCTCCCGGACTAGCTATGTACGAGCAGTACTTC. Protein product: CSVPPGLAMYEQYF.

The J gene is TRBJ2-1, the V gene TRBV4-3; a possible D gene is TRBD1 (5 bases). The V and J ends lost 0 bases and 5 bases respectively, with 20 bases between them. Looked up from germline, CDR1 is LGHNA and CDR2 is YSLEER. This CDR3 has 18 amino acids. The CDR3 sequence: CASSQDGRDGLDNNEQFF. As DNA, the CDR3 is TGCGCCAGCAGCCAAGACGGGCGAGATGGGCTGGACAACAATGAGCAGTTCTTC.

About this clonotype itself: Given a much more abundant clone one base away, this may be a read error. The CDR3 does not end in the conserved phenylalanine or tryptophan, so this is likely a read error. The CDR3, as DNA: TGTGCCATCAGACCTGGGACTGGGGGTAATGAGCAGTTCTAC. It specifies CAIRPGTGGNEQFY. The chain links TRBV10-3 to TRBJ2-1; a possible D gene is TRBD2 (6 bases). The CDR3 length is 14 residues. In germline, CDR1 is ENHRY, CDR2 SYGVKD. V lost 6 bases, J lost 7 bases, and 16 bases lay in between.

The rearrangement joins TRBV12-3 or TRBV12-4 to TRBJ1-4, with D possibly TRBD1 on 6 matching bases. The V end lost 5 bases, the J end lost 11 bases, and 18 bases lay between the germline ends. The CDR3 is made up of 14 amino acids. The CDR3 reads CASSLGGTVEKLFF. CDR3 DNA: TGTGCCAGCAGTCTAGGGGGGACGGTAGAGAAACTGTTTTTT.

Many counts were recorded for this clonotype. This chain joins TRBV20-1 and TRBJ2-7, with a tentative D call TRBD2 (5 bases). CDR1 is DFQATT and CDR2 is SNEGSKA in the germline V gene (reference sequence). The length of the CDR3 is 14 residues. Trimming pared 1 base from V and 3 bases from J, leaving 13 bases between. This CDR3 is CSARVGGAIYEQYF. For the CDR3, the DNA is TGCAGTGCTAGAGTTGGAGGCGCGATCTACGAGCAGTACTTC.